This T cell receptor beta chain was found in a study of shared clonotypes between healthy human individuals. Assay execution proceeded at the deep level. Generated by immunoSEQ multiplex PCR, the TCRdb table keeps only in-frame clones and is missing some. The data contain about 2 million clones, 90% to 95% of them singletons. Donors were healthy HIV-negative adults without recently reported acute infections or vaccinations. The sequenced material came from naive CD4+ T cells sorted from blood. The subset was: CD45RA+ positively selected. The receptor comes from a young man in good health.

As DNA, the CDR3 is TGTGCCATCAGTGAGTCCGAGGGGGCGCAAACTGAAGCTTTCTTT. It translates to CAISESEGAQTEAFF. V gene TRBV10-3 combines with J gene TRBJ1-1; TRBD1 aligns across 7 bases. The CDR3 has 15 residues. Germline CDR1 is ENHRY and CDR2 is SYGVKD. J lost 5 bases, V lost 0 bases, and 6 bases had no gene match.